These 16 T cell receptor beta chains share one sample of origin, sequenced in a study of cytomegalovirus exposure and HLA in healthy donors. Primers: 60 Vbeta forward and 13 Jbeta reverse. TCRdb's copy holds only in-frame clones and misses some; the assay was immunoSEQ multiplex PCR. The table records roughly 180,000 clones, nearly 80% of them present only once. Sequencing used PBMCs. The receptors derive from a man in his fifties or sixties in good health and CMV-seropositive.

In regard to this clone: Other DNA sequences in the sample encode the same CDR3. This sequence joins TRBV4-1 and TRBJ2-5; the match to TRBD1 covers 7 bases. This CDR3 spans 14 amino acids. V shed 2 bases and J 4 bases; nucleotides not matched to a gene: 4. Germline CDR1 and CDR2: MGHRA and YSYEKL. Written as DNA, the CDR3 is TGCGCCAGCAGCCAACCGACAGGGAGAGAGACCCAGTACTTC. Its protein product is CASSQPTGRETQYF.

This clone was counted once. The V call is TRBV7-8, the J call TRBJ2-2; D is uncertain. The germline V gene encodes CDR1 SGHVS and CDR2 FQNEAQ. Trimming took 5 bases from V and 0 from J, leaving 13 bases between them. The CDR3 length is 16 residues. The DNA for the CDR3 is TGTGCCAGCAGCCCCCTGAGATTTTCGAACACCGGGGAGCTGTTTTTT. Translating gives CASSPLRFSNTGELFF.

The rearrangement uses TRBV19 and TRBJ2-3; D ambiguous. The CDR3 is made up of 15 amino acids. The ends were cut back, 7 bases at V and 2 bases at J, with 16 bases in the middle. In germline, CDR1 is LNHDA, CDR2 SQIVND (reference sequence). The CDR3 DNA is TGTGCCAGTACCCTCTGGGCAGGATCCACAGATACGCAGTATTTT. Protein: CASTLWAGSTDTQYF.

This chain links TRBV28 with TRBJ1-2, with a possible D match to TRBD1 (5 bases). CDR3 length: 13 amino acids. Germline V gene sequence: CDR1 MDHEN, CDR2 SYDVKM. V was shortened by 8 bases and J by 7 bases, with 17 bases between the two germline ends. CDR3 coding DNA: TGTGCCAGCCTCCGCGGGGGGTCTTTTGGCTACACCTTC. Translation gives CASLRGGSFGYTF.

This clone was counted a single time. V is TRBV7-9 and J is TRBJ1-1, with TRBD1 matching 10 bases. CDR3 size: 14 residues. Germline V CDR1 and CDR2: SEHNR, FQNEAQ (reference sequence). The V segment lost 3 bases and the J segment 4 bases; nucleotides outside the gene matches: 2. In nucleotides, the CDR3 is TGTGCCAGCAGCTTTGGACAGGGGGTCACTGAAGCTTTCTTT. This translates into CASSFGQGVTEAFF.

The CDR3 nucleotides are TGCGCCAGCAGTCGATTAGCGGGGGGGAGTAGCACAGATACGCAGTATTTT. Amino acids: CASSRLAGGSSTDTQYF. The chain combines TRBV5-1 with TRBJ2-3, with 11 bases aligning to TRBD2. This CDR3 is 17 amino acids long. J lost 0 bases, V lost 5 bases, and 8 bases had no gene match. CDR1 and CDR2 (germline): SGHRS, YFSETQ.

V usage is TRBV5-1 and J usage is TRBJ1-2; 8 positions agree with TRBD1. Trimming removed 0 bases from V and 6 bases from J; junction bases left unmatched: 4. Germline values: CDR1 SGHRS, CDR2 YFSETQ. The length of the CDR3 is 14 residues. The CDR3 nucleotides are TGCGCCAGCAGCTTGGGTCAGGGGGCGAATGGCTACACCTTC. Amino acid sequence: CASSLGQGANGYTF.

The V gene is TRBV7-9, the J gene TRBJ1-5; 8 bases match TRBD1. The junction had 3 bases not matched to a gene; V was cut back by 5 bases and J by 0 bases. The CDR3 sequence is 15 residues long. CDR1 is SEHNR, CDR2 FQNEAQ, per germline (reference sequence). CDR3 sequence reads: CASSTGQGSNQPQHF. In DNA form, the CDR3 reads TGTGCCAGCAGCACCGGACAGGGTAGCAATCAGCCCCAGCATTTT. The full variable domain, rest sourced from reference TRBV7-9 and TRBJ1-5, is DTGVSQNPRHKITKRGQNVTFRCDPISEHNRLYWYRQTLGQGPEFLTYFQNEAQLEKSRLLSDRFSAERPKGSFSTLEIQRTEQGDSAMYLCASSTGQGSNQPQHFGDGTRLSIL.

In DNA form, the CDR3 reads TGTGCCAGCAGCCTACAGGGCCGCTATGGCTACACCTTC. This codes for CASSLQGRYGYTF. The rearrangement links TRBV11-2 to TRBJ1-2; TRBD1 is a possible D gene (6 bases). Looked up from germline, CDR1 is SGHAT and CDR2 is FQNNGV. V lost 5 bases, J lost 4 bases, and 11 bases lay in between. The CDR3 covers 13 residues.

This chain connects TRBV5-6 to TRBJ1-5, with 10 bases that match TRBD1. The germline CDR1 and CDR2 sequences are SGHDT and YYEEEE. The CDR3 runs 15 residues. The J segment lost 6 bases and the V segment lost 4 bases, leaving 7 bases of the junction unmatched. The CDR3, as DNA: TGTGCCAGCAGCCTGGGGACAGGGGTGATTCAGCCCCAGCATTTT. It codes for CASSLGTGVIQPQHF.

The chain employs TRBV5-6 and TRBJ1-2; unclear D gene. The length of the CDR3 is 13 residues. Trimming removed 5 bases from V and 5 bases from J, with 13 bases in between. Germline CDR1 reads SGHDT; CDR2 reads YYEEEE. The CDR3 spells CASRKGGEYGYTF. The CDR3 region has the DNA TGTGCCAGCAGGAAAGGCGGGGAATATGGCTACACCTTC.

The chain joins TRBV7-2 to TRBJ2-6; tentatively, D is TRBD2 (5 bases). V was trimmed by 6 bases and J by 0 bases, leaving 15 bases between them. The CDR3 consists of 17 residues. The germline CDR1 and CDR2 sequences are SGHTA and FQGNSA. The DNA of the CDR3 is TGTGCCAGCAGGGGTCGGGGTCCCGACTCTGGGGCCAACGTCCTGACTTTC. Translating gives CASRGRGPDSGANVLTF.

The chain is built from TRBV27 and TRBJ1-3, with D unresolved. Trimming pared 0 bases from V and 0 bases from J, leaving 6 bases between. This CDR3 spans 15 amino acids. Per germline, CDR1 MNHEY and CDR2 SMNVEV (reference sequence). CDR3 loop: CASSLSRSSGNTIYF. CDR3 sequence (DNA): TGTGCCAGCAGTTTATCACGGAGCTCTGGAAACACCATATATTTT.

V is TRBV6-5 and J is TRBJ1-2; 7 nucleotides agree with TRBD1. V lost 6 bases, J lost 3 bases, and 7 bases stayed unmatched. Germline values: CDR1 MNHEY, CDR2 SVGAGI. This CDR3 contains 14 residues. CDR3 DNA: TGTGCCAGCAGCCCCAGACAGGGTTACTATGGCTACACCTTC. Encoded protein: CASSPRQGYYGYTF.

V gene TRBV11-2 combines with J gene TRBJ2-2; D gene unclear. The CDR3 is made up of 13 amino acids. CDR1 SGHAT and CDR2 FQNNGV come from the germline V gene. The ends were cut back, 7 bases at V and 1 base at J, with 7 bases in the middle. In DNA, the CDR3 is TGTGCCAGCATATCGGGGAACACCGGGGAGCTGTTTTTT. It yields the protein CASISGNTGELFF.

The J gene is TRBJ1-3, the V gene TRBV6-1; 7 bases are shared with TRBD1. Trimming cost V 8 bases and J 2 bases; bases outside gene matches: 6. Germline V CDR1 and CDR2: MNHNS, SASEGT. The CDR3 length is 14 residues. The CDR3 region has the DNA TGTGCCAGCCGAATCGACAGGGCTGGAAACACCATATATTTT. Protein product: CASRIDRAGNTIYF.